Here is one T cell receptor beta chain with its context. What this receptor recognizes is not known. There are no base qualities to consult, and no much larger clone falls within one base. The sample's time point label, in plain terms: patch test 3, about 24 weeks after DPC sensitization. The treatment or condition label on this specimen signifies: therapeutic diphenylcyclopropenone sensitization with weekly scalp DPC. At each patch-test visit, blood was drawn before the patch test was applied. To be eligible, patients had to be aged 18 to 70, diagnosed with alopecia and judged suitable for DPC therapy, while pregnant patients were excluded. Unfractionated whole blood was collected in Tempus Blood RNA tubes, and total RNA was extracted from that blood. The CDR3 numbers 15 residues from cysteine through phenylalanine. The sequence is cut down to CDR3 DNA, 45 bases in frame from base 1. The CDR1 and CDR2 encoded by the germline V gene (reference sequence) are PRHDT and FYEKMQ. V drops 5 bases and J drops 0 bases, leaving 8 bases in between.

This sample was taken from a study of human T cells and chemical hapten exposure (dated by TCRdb to the early 2020s). Regarding the research as a whole: For sensitization, 2% DPC in acetone was applied to a roughly 2 cm by roughly 2 cm area of upper inner arm skin. Throughout the study period of around 25 weeks, patients also received therapeutic DPC doses to the scalp every week. Patch testing was done on the upper back using Finn chambers containing 0.01% DPC, and results were scored after 6 days according to International Contact Dermatitis Research Group standards. The mostly female patient cohort included alopecia areata with under or over 50% scalp involvement, alopecia totalis and alopecia universalis. Libraries were pooled for sequencing, and per-sample TCR yields varied mainly because of small differences in library volumes within the pool. In alopecia patients, the study followed how the peripheral blood TCR repertoire changed in vivo over primary and secondary sensitization to diphenylcyclopropenone (DPC), a hapten. Blood was sampled from patients pre-sensitization (week 0) and at 2, 6 and about 24 weeks after DPC sensitization. For TCR sequencing, blood came from 25 to 35 alopecia patients at anywhere from one to four time points (pre-sensitization, 2, 6 and 24 weeks).

Overall study outcomes, separate from this receptor: DPC sensitization did not change how many TCRs were above 1 in 1000 frequency, and no evidence was found of alterations in global repertoire structure. After repeated subsampling, the strength of the expansion versus patch-test correlation and the threshold at which it became significant changed. The number of PT1 expanded TCRs positively correlated with patch test score, significant at thresholds 8, 16 and 32 but not 4. Because every patient had alopecia, a presumed autoimmune disease, the patients' immune response might differ from that of healthy individuals. Significantly more large CDR3 similarity clusters were formed by expanded TCRs than by pre-sensitization or healthy control sets, consistent with antigen-driven responses.

Library method: RACE. Sequencing relied on a NextSeq 500. Library preparation attached unique molecular identifiers to individual cDNA molecules for quantitative, reproducible TCR counting. Each blood RNA sample was used to sequence both TCR alpha and TCR beta chains. The source study handled its data this way. A median of roughly 98,000 TCRs per sample was observed, with a range of about 20,000 to 750,000. The Decombinator software suite was used to annotate V, J and CDR3 in the TCR reads. For PS versus PT1 abundance plots, all samples were subsampled to the same number of TCRs (28,000). Expanded TCRs were defined as absent before sensitization and observed at least eight times at the 2-week time point. TCRdb itself trimmed the public reads at Q25 with fastp, ran MiXCR and retained productive beta chains. Each entry is one CDR3 protein sequence, shown with its most common DNA and genes. The V and J calls come from TCRdb's annotation, not from the publication. This sample comprises 120,000 or so distinct CDR3 sequences, 10% to 12% of them detected only once. The ten largest account for more than 2% of the sample.

This specimen was whole blood, taken in connection with sensitization to the hapten diphenylcyclopropenone (DPC). This receptor was obtained from a woman aged 45-59 years with alopecia areata. Some clones in this sample may be carry-over from other donors' samples. The chain uses TRBV13 and TRBJ2-6, with a tentative D gene TRBD1 over 5 matching bases. The CDR3 region has the sequence CASSRGRSGANVLTF. The nucleotide sequence reads as follows: TGTGCCAGCAGCAGGGGCCGCTCTGGGGCCAACGTCCTGACTTTC.